This T cell receptor (beta chain) was identified in a study of graft-versus-host responses after intestinal transplantation. Regarding this clone: Its antigen is not identified.

The method was immunoSEQ multiplex PCR; TCRdb's version includes in-frame clones alone and lacks a portion of them. The data hold 90,000 to 130,000 clones, with roughly nine tenths observed a single time. Points from the study as a whole: Recipient-marrow GvH clones were detected, some having first appeared in ileum or blood.

This sequence was found in a human donor who was the organ donor for an intestinal transplant. This material consisted of unstimulated CD4+ T cells sorted from spleen or lymph node cells, taken before transplant.

Here the CDR3 DNA reads TGTGCCAGCAGACTACGGGGGGAGATGGCTAGCTACACCTTC. It translates to CASRLRGEMASYTF. J is TRBJ1-2 and V is TRBV6-5; possibly TRBD1 for D (5 bases). The ends were cut back, 6 bases at V and 9 bases at J, with 20 bases in the middle. This CDR3 spans 14 amino acids. CDR1 and CDR2 (germline): MNHEY, SVGAGI.